These 32 T cell receptor beta chains originate from one sample sequenced in a study of cytomegalovirus exposure and HLA in healthy donors. Using immunoSEQ multiplex PCR, the repertoire was profiled, and TCRdb retains in-frame clones only, with some absent. This sample yields 110,000 or so clones, of which 70% to 90% are seen a single time; approximately 4% belongs to the top ten. The sample consisted of PBMCs. The receptors come from a woman younger than 35 in good health and CMV-seropositive.

The gene calls are TRBV11-2 and TRBJ2-3; D possibly corresponds to TRBD1 (6 bases). The CDR3 covers 15 residues. The V and J ends lost 3 bases and 4 bases respectively, with 14 bases between them. Germline V gene sequence: CDR1 SGHAT, CDR2 FQNNGV. The CDR3, as DNA: TGTGCCAGCAGCTTCGGACAGCCAGGCGCAGATACGCAGTATTTT. Amino acids: CASSFGQPGADTQYF.

This clone was seen a handful of times. The genes are TRBV5-1 and TRBJ1-2; 7 bases match TRBD1. The V gene's germline CDR1 is SGHRS and CDR2 YFSETQ. The CDR3 has 13 residues. V was clipped by 4 bases and J by 7 bases; unmatched bases: 7. The CDR3, as DNA: TGCGCCAGCAGCCCCCGACAGGGAGGTGGCTACACCTTC. Protein: CASSPRQGGGYTF. Full variable domain (outside the CDR3, taken from reference TRBV5-1 and TRBJ1-2): KAGVTQTPRYLIKTRGQQVTLSCSPISGHRSVSWYQQTPGQGLQFLFEYFSETQRNKGNFPGRFSGRQFSNSRSEMNVSTLELGDSALYLCASSPRQGGGYTFGSGTRLTVV.

The chain has TRBV15 and TRBJ2-2, with D perhaps TRBD1 (8 bases). Trimming removed 5 bases from V and 5 bases from J, with 21 bases in between. The germline gives CDR1 LNHNV, CDR2 YYDKDF (reference sequence). This CDR3 comprises 17 residues. The CDR3 nucleotides are TGTGCCACCAGCTCCGGCGAAGGACAGGGAGGGACCGGGGAGCTGTTTTTT. This translates into CATSSGEGQGGTGELFF.

The V call is TRBV28, the J call TRBJ1-2; D gene unclear. Germline values: CDR1 MDHEN, CDR2 SYDVKM. The ends were cut back, 3 bases at V and 2 bases at J, with 4 bases in the middle. CDR3 length: 12 residues. The CDR3 is CASSFENYGYTF. The CDR3 region has the DNA TGTGCCAGCAGTTTCGAGAACTATGGCTACACCTTC.

This chain links TRBV4-1 with TRBJ1-2, with 8 positions matching TRBD1. This CDR3 contains 16 residues. The trim removed 4 bases at V and 5 bases at J, leaving 12 bases unmatched. Germline CDR1 MGHRA, CDR2 YSYEKL. The CDR3 sequence is CASSRMQDRAIYGYTF. For the CDR3, the DNA is TGCGCCAGCAGCCGGATGCAGGACAGGGCAATTTATGGCTACACCTTC.

This clone has only a few counts. The chain employs TRBV4-1 and TRBJ1-5; D gene ambiguous. The germline gives CDR1 MGHRA, CDR2 YSYEKL. CDR3 size: 13 residues. Between the trimmed V and J ends, which lost 0 bases and 7 bases, there was a span of 7 bases. The CDR3 DNA reads as TGCGCCAGCAGCCAAGAACCAGTCCAGCCCCAGCATTTT. It is translated as CASSQEPVQPQHF.

The CDR3 nucleotides are TGTGCCAGCAGACTCACCGGGACAGGGGATGAAAAACTGTTTTTT. It translates to CASRLTGTGDEKLFF. The chain carries TRBV7-9 and TRBJ1-4; 10 nucleotides align to TRBD1. The CDR3 is 15 amino acids. The trim removed 6 bases at V and 6 bases at J, leaving 7 bases unmatched. Germline values: CDR1 SEHNR, CDR2 FQNEAQ (reference sequence).

The J gene is TRBJ1-4, the V gene TRBV5-6, with D possibly matching TRBD1 (5 bases). The V end lost 4 bases, the J end lost 4 bases, and 8 bases lay between the germline ends. The V gene's germline CDR1 is SGHDT and CDR2 YYEEEE. The CDR3 has 13 amino acids. The DNA for the CDR3 is TGTGCCAGCAGCCAAGGGGTTAATGAAAAACTGTTTTTT. Protein sequence: CASSQGVNEKLFF.

The chain couples TRBV6-6 to TRBJ1-2; D is unresolved. V was shortened by 6 bases and J by 0 bases, with 8 bases between the two germline ends. The CDR3 totals 13 residues. Per the germline V gene, CDR1 is MNHNY and CDR2 is SVGAGI (reference sequence). The CDR3 spells CASRESANYGYTF. The CDR3 DNA reads TGTGCCAGCAGGGAGTCAGCTAACTATGGCTACACCTTC.

The chain combines TRBV2 with TRBJ2-7, with 14 bases lining up with TRBD2. Germline CDR1 and CDR2: SNHLY and FYNNEI. The CDR3 sequence is 17 residues long. Trimming cost V 5 bases and J 3 bases; bases outside gene matches: 9. In nucleotides, the CDR3 is TGTGCCAGCAGTCGACTAGCGGGAGGGCCCAGAGGCTACGAGCAGTACTTC. Encoded protein: CASSRLAGGPRGYEQYF. Combining the CDR3 with reference TRBV2 and TRBJ2-7 gives the whole variable domain EPEVTQTPSHQVTQMGQEVILRCVPISNHLYFYWYRQILGQKVEFLVSFYNNEISEKSEIFDDQFSVERPDGSNFTLKIRSTKLEDSAMYFCASSRLAGGPRGYEQYFGPGTRLTVT.

The rearrangement uses TRBV5-1 and TRBJ1-5; D is possibly TRBD1 (6 bases). Trimming shortened V by 1 base and J by 6 bases, and 11 bases separated the two germline ends. The CDR3 covers 14 residues. Germline CDR1 reads SGHRS; CDR2 reads YFSETQ. In DNA form, the CDR3 reads TGCGCCAGCAGCTTGTCGGGGGGCGGTCAGCCCCAGCATTTT. Translation: CASSLSGGGQPQHF.

The chain recombines TRBV20-1 with TRBJ1-1; the D is unclear. V lost 1 base and J 7 bases, leaving 7 bases between the germline ends. This CDR3 is built from 11 residues. Per the germline V gene, CDR1 is DFQATT and CDR2 is SNEGSKA (reference sequence). In nucleotides, the CDR3 is TGCAGTGCTAGAGGCGCGCTTGAAGCTTTCTTT. Its protein is CSARGALEAFF.

This chain joins TRBV6-6 and TRBJ1-5, with no clear D. The V end was cut by 4 bases, the J end by 7 bases, with 17 bases between. The CDR3 extends over 15 amino acids. In germline, CDR1 is MNHNY, CDR2 SVGAGI (reference sequence). The DNA of the CDR3 is TGTGCCAGCAGTTCGACGGACTCTTGGGGACAGCCCCAGCATTTT. It specifies CASSSTDSWGQPQHF.

V gene TRBV19 combines with J gene TRBJ1-5; no clear D gene. The germline CDR1 and CDR2 sequences are LNHDA and SQIVND (reference sequence). The CDR3 length is 13 residues. The V gene lost 7 bases and the J gene lost 1 base, with 8 bases spanning the gap. The CDR3 bases are TGTGCCAGTAAGGAACAGAGCAATCAGCCCCAGCATTTT. Protein product: CASKEQSNQPQHF.

This chain joins TRBV29-1 and TRBJ2-4, with 7 bases matching TRBD1. In germline, CDR1 is SQVTM, CDR2 ANQGSEA. V trimming: 4 bases; J trimming: 2 bases; junction bases outside the gene matches: 8. The CDR3 covers 15 residues. CDR3 in DNA: TGCAGCGTTGCACCGGGACAGATGTCCAAAAACATTCAGTACTTC. Amino acid sequence: CSVAPGQMSKNIQYF.

Note on this clone: At the DNA level, this CDR3 is encoded by other sequences in the same sample as well. This rearrangement joins TRBV29-1 to TRBJ2-1, with a possible D match to TRBD2 (6 bases). This CDR3 is built from 15 residues. V was shortened by 2 bases and J by 7 bases, with 18 bases between the two germline ends. CDR1 is SQVTM, CDR2 ANQGSEA, per germline. In DNA form, the CDR3 reads TGCAGCGTTGAACAAACGGGACTCCAATATAATGAGCAGTTCTTC. Translated: CSVEQTGLQYNEQFF.

The rearrangement links TRBV5-1 to TRBJ2-5; tentative D call: TRBD1 (5 bases). V lost 0 bases and J 3 bases, leaving 6 bases between the germline ends. The CDR3 is 13 amino acids. Germline V CDR1 and CDR2: SGHRS, YFSETQ. CDR3 amino acids: CASSLGQKETQYF. CDR3 in DNA: TGCGCCAGCAGCTTGGGACAGAAAGAGACCCAGTACTTC.

The chain has TRBV9 and TRBJ2-1; D gene unclear. The CDR3 runs to 13 residues. Germline CDR1 and CDR2: SGDLS and YYNGEE. Trimming stripped 4 bases from V and 6 bases from J, with 11 bases between. The CDR3: CASSPSTLNEQFF. For the CDR3, the DNA is TGTGCCAGCAGCCCCTCTACCCTCAATGAGCAGTTCTTC.

The J gene is TRBJ2-1, the V gene TRBV18; tentatively, D is TRBD1 (6 bases). Trimming removed 3 bases at V and 9 bases at J, with 12 bases between. This CDR3 spans 13 amino acids. The germline V gene has CDR1 KGHSH and CDR2 LQKENI. CDR3 in amino acids: CASSPSGDLEQFF. CDR3 DNA: TGTGCCAGCTCACCCTCAGGGGACCTTGAGCAGTTCTTC.

V gene TRBV6-1 combines with J gene TRBJ1-2, with D perhaps matching TRBD1 (5 bases). Trimming removed 0 bases at V and 4 bases at J, with 12 bases between. In germline, CDR1 is MNHNS, CDR2 SASEGT. The CDR3 loop spans 15 amino acids. CDR3 bases: TGTGCCAGCAGTGAAGCGGGGGGGACGGTCTATGGCTACACCTTC. It codes for CASSEAGGTVYGYTF.

The chain has TRBV7-8 and TRBJ1-2; D is perhaps TRBD1 (6 bases). Trimming removed 2 bases from V and 2 bases from J, with 9 bases in between. The CDR3 consists of 14 residues. Per germline, CDR1 SGHVS and CDR2 FQNEAQ. In nucleotides, the CDR3 is TGTGCCAGCAGCTTATATACAGGGAACTATGGCTACACCTTC. It codes for CASSLYTGNYGYTF.

The chain employs TRBV11-2 and TRBJ2-7; 11 bases fit TRBD1. After removal of 6 bases from V and 4 bases from J, the junction contained 8 bases not matched to a gene. Germline assignment: CDR1 SGHAT and CDR2 FQNNGV. The CDR3 runs 15 residues. CDR3 sequence: CASSSGTGGRYEQYF. The CDR3 DNA follows: TGTGCCAGCAGTTCCGGGACAGGGGGGCGGTACGAGCAGTACTTC.

The chain employs TRBV19 and TRBJ2-7, with unresolved D. Per germline, CDR1 LNHDA and CDR2 SQIVND (reference sequence). V lost 5 bases and J lost 1, with 6 bases in between. The length of the CDR3 is 12 residues. CDR3 nucleotides: TGTGCCAGTAGTCCCCCATCCTACGAGCAGTACTTC. Translation gives CASSPPSYEQYF.

V and J are TRBV10-3 and TRBJ2-7, with D possibly matching TRBD1 (6 bases). Trimming removed 6 bases from V and 0 bases from J, with 9 bases in between. The CDR3 contains 13 residues. Looked up from germline, CDR1 is ENHRY and CDR2 is SYGVKD. CDR3 DNA sequence: TGTGCCATCAGGGGGGACATCTCCTACGAGCAGTACTTC. It yields the protein CAIRGDISYEQYF.

V and J are TRBV15 and TRBJ1-3; D perhaps matches TRBD1 (5 bases). The germline V and J ends were trimmed by 3 bases and 0 bases, with 12 bases remaining between them. Germline V gene sequence: CDR1 LNHNV, CDR2 YYDKDF (reference sequence). The CDR3 is 16 residues long. DNA of the CDR3: TGTGCCACCAGCAGTGCAGTGGGGGGCTCTGGAAACACCATATATTTT. Translating gives CATSSAVGGSGNTIYF.

This chain's CDR3 is CASSLTLGGGYGYTF. CDR3 DNA: TGTGCCAGCAGCTTAACCCTAGGGGGGGGCTATGGCTACACCTTC. The chain couples TRBV7-9 to TRBJ1-2, with D perhaps TRBD1 (6 bases). V was cut by 2 bases and J by 4 bases, with 14 bases left in between. This CDR3 region has 15 residues. The germline V gene has CDR1 SEHNR and CDR2 FQNEAQ (reference sequence). Filled out from reference TRBV7-9 and TRBJ1-2, the complete variable domain reads DTGVSQNPRHKITKRGQNVTFRCDPISEHNRLYWYRQTLGQGPEFLTYFQNEAQLEKSRLLSDRFSAERPKGSFSTLEIQRTEQGDSAMYLCASSLTLGGGYGYTFGSGTRLTVV.

The V and J genes are TRBV27 and TRBJ2-7, with TRBD2 as a possible D gene (5 bases). With 3 bases removed from V and 2 bases from J, the gap between germline ends came to 11 bases. The germline V gene encodes CDR1 MNHEY and CDR2 SMNVEV (reference sequence). This CDR3 is built from 14 residues. CDR3 coding DNA: TGTGCCAGCAGTTTCGGGGAGCAGGCCTACGAGCAGTACTTC. Translating it yields CASSFGEQAYEQYF.

This chain uses TRBV5-1 with TRBJ2-3; D is uncertain. The germline gives CDR1 SGHRS, CDR2 YFSETQ. CDR3 length: 15 amino acids. Trimming took 0 bases from V and 0 from J, leaving 8 bases between them. DNA for the CDR3: TGCGCCAGCAGCTTGGCTCCCAGGAGCACAGATACGCAGTATTTT. Its protein product is CASSLAPRSTDTQYF.

The V call is TRBV10-1, the J call TRBJ1-4, with TRBD1 matching over 7 bases. This CDR3 is built from 16 residues. The trim removed 6 bases at V and 5 bases at J, leaving 12 bases unmatched. The V gene's germline CDR1 is WNHNN and CDR2 SYGVQD (reference sequence). Written as DNA, the CDR3 is TGCGCCAGCAGGGAGGACTGGTGGGACAGAAATGAAAAACTGTTTTTT. Its protein product is CASREDWWDRNEKLFF.

The J gene is TRBJ1-2, the V gene TRBV29-1; D is possibly TRBD1 (6 bases). V dropped 7 bases and J dropped 6 bases, with 15 bases sitting between them. The germline CDR1 and CDR2 sequences are SQVTM and ANQGSEA. This CDR3 has 12 residues. The CDR3 bases are TGCAGCGGCCGGGGGGCGGAAAATGGCTACACCTTC. Its protein product is CSGRGAENGYTF. The full variable domain, completed using reference TRBV29-1 and TRBJ1-2, is SAVISQKPSRDICQRGTSLTIQCQVDSQVTMMFWYRQQPGQSLTLIATANQGSEATYESGFVIDKFPISRPNLTFSTLTVSNMSPEDSSIYLCSGRGAENGYTFGSGTRLTVV.

The chain is built from TRBV9 and TRBJ2-2; the D gene is possibly TRBD1 (6 bases). CDR3 size: 15 residues. The ends were cut back, 4 bases at V and 1 base at J, with 11 bases in the middle. Germline V gene sequence: CDR1 SGDLS, CDR2 YYNGEE. In DNA form, the CDR3 reads TGTGCCAGCAGCACCCGACAGGAGAACACCGGGGAGCTGTTTTTT. It is translated as CASSTRQENTGELFF.

This rearrangement joins TRBV11-2 to TRBJ2-7, with TRBD2 identical over 9 bases. Looked up from germline, CDR1 is SGHAT and CDR2 is FQNNGV. Trimming took 5 bases from V and 0 from J; bases not matched to a gene: 14. There are 18 residues in the CDR3. CDR3 sequence (DNA): TGTGCCAGCAGCCGCACTATAGCGGGGGCGATTAGCTCCTACGAGCAGTACTTC. Translated, it gives CASSRTIAGAISSYEQYF.